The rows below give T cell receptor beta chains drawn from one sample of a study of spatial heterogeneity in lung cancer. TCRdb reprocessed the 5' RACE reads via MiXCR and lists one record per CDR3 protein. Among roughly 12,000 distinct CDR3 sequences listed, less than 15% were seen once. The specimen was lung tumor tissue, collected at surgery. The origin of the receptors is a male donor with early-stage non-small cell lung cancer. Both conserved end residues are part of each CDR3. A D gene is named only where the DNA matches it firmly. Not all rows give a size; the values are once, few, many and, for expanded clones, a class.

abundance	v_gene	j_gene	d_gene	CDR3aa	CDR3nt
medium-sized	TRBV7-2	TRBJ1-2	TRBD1	CASSIAQGAGGYTF	TGTGCCAGCAGCATCGCACAGGGGGCTGGAGGCTACACCTTC
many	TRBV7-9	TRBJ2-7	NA	CASSPRANAPYEQYF	TGTGCCAGCAGCCCCAGAGCCAACGCACCCTACGAGCAGTACTTC
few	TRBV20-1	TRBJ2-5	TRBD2	CSASGTSGRYQETQYF	TGCAGTGCTTCTGGGACTAGCGGGAGGTACCAAGAGACCCAGTACTTT
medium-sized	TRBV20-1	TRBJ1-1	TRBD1	CSATGQYIAEAFF	TGCAGTGCTACGGGACAGTACATCGCTGAAGCTTTCTTT
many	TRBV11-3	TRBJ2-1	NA	CASSLGGKNNEQFF	TGTGCCAGCAGCTTGGGCGGGAAGAACAATGAGCAGTTCTTC
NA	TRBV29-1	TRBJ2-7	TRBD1	CSAQPGQGVYEQYF	TGCAGCGCCCAGCCGGGACAGGGGGTTTACGAGCAGTACTTC
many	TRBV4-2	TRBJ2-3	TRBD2	CASSQDTVRGLAGELGTDTQYF	TGTGCCAGCAGCCAAGATACAGTGAGGGGACTAGCGGGGGAGCTGGGCACAGATACGCAGTATTTT
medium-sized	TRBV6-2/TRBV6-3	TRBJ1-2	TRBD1	CASSFTGDYGYTF	TGTGCCAGCAGTTTTACAGGGGACTATGGCTACACCTTC
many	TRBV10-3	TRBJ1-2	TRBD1	CAISGTGEGLGYTF	TGTGCCATCAGCGGAACAGGGGAGGGGCTCGGCTACACCTTC
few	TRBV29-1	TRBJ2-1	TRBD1	CSVVRMETGGGYNEQFF	TGCAGCGTTGTTAGGATGGAGACAGGGGGAGGATACAATGAGCAGTTCTTC
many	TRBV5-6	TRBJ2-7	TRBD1	CASREGGSPPWEQYF	TGTGCCAGCAGGGAAGGGGGCAGTCCGCCATGGGAGCAGTACTTC
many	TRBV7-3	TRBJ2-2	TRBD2	CASSPGGGNTGELFF	TGTGCCAGCAGCCCCGGGGGGGGAAACACCGGGGAGCTGTTTTTT
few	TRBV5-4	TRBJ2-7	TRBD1	CASSLVGTGFTYEQYF	TGTGCCAGCAGCTTGGTAGGGACAGGATTTACCTACGAGCAGTACTTC
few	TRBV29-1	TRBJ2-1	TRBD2	CSLGTSGGHEQFF	TGCAGCTTAGGGACTAGCGGGGGCCATGAGCAGTTCTTC
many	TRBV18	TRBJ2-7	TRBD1	CASSPGDRVYYEQYF	TGTGCCAGCTCACCTGGGGACAGGGTTTATTACGAGCAGTACTTC
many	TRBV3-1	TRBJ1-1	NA	CASSPGLNTEAFF	TGTGCCAGCAGCCCGGGACTGAACACTGAAGCTTTCTTT
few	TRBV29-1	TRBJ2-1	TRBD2	CSVEGTSGLDPNEQFF	TGCAGCGTTGAAGGGACTAGCGGGCTAGATCCCAATGAGCAGTTCTTC
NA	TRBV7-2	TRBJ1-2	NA	CASSWTDRYGYTF	TGTGCCAGCAGCTGGACAGACCGCTATGGCTACACCTTC
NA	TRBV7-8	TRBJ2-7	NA	CASSLDQGREQYF	TGTGCCAGCAGCTTAGATCAGGGTCGGGAGCAGTACTTC
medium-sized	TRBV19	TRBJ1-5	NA	CASSRRGNQPQHF	TGTGCCAGTAGTAGGAGAGGGAATCAGCCCCAGCATTTT
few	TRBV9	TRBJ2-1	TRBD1	CASSEDRGWYNEQFF	TGTGCCAGCAGCGAGGACAGGGGATGGTACAATGAGCAGTTCTTC
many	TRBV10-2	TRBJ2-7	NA	CASSEWAIDEQYF	TGCGCCAGCAGTGAGTGGGCCATCGACGAGCAGTACTTC
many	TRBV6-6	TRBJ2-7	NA	CASSYGANREQYF	TGTGCCAGCAGTTACGGGGCCAATAGGGAGCAGTACTTC
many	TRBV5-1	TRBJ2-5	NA	CASSPDRQETQYF	TGCGCCAGCAGCCCGGACAGACAAGAGACCCAGTACTTC
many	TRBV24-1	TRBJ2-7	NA	CATSDSGTGGYEQYF	TGTGCCACCAGTGATTCTGGGACCGGCGGGTACGAGCAGTACTTC
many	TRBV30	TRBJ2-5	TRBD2	CAWSVLAGGQTQYF	TGTGCCTGGAGTGTACTAGCGGGAGGTCAGACCCAGTACTTC
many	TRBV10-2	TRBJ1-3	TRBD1	CASSGQGAGNTIYF	TGCGCCAGCAGCGGACAGGGGGCTGGAAACACCATATATTTT
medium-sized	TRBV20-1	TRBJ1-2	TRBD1	CSARIRTGPNYGYTF	TGCAGTGCTAGAATTAGGACAGGGCCGAACTATGGCTACACCTTC
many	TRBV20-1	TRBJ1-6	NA	CSVKGQRSNSPLHF	TGCAGTGTAAAGGGGCAGCGCAGCAATTCACCCCTCCACTTT
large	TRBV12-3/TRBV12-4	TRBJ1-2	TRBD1	CASRPWDRGFYGYTF	TGTGCCAGCAGACCTTGGGACAGGGGGTTCTATGGCTACACCTTC
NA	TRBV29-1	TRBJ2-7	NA	CSVRVGGYEQYF	TGCAGCGTTCGGGTAGGAGGGTACGAGCAGTACTTC
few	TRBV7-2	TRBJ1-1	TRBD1	CASRSGQAGGSEAFF	TGTGCCAGCAGAAGCGGACAGGCCGGTGGGTCTGAAGCTTTCTTT
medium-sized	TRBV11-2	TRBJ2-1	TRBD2	CASSAGLAGEDEQFF	TGTGCCAGCAGCGCCGGGCTAGCGGGAGAGGATGAGCAGTTCTTC
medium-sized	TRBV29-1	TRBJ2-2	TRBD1	CSVGDRGSNTGELFF	TGCAGCGTTGGGGACAGGGGATCGAACACCGGGGAGCTGTTTTTT
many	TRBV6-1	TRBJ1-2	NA	CASSFTSTALYGYTF	TGTGCCAGCAGCTTCACCTCGACGGCTTTATATGGCTACACCTTC
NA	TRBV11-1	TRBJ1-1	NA	CASSLAAENTEAFF	TGTGCCAGCAGCTTAGCGGCAGAGAACACTGAAGCTTTCTTT
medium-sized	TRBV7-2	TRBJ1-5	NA	CASSLVFDQPQHF	TGTGCCAGCAGCTTAGTTTTCGATCAGCCCCAGCATTTT